These 8 T cell receptor beta chains were all obtained from the same sample, sequenced in a study of identical twins. MiXCR, run by TCRdb on the 5' RACE reads, gives a single entry per CDR3 protein. The table lists more than 1.5 million distinct CDR3 sequences, less than 40% of them singletons. Sequenced sample: cord blood. The source is a newborn girl in good health.

This clonotype was observed a handful of times. The V call is TRBV6-1, the J call TRBJ1-5; no clear D gene. This CDR3 is built from 14 residues. Trimming stripped 6 bases from V and 3 bases from J, with 12 bases between. The germline V gene encodes CDR1 MNHNS and CDR2 SASEGT. The DNA for the CDR3 is TGTGCCAGCAGCCGCCCGGCAATCAATCAGCCCCAGCATTTT. Its translation is CASSRPAINQPQHF.

V is TRBV4-1 and J is TRBJ2-4; 9 bases map to TRBD2. The J call may be mistaken, given a closer DNA end match to TRBJ2-1. CDR1 is MGHRA and CDR2 is YSYEKL in the germline V gene. The CDR3 length is 15 residues. The CDR3 nucleotides read TGCGCCAGCAGCCAAGCGGGACTAGCCAAAAACATTCAGTTCTTC. Protein product: CASSQAGLAKNIQFF.

The J gene is TRBJ1-1, the V gene TRBV12-3 or TRBV12-4; D is unresolved. The CDR3 has 13 residues. Trimming shortened V by 6 bases and J by 3 bases, and 11 bases separated the two germline ends. Here the CDR3 DNA reads TGTGCCAGCAGCCCAAGGGCCCACACTGAAGCTTTCTTT. This gives the protein CASSPRAHTEAFF.

This clonotype was counted only a few times. This chain connects TRBV7-2 to TRBJ2-3, with D perhaps matching TRBD2 (5 bases). The V gene's germline CDR1 is SGHTA and CDR2 FQGNSA. V was shortened by 1 base and J by 5 bases, with 7 bases between the two germline ends. The CDR3 spans 13 residues. CDR3 residues: CASSLGEIDTQYF. CDR3 nucleotides: TGTGCCAGCAGCTTAGGGGAGATAGATACGCAGTATTTT.

This clonotype showed up just a few times. The genes are TRBV4-1 and TRBJ2-4; D gene unclear. Germline V gives CDR1 MGHRA, CDR2 YSYEKL. V gave up 1 base and J gave up 0 bases, with 10 bases separating them. This CDR3 contains 16 residues. The CDR3 spells CASSQGFYLAKNIQYF. Written as DNA, the CDR3 is TGCGCCAGCAGCCAAGGCTTCTATCTAGCCAAAAACATTCAGTACTTC.

As to this clonotype: At one end the junction does not follow the germline gene, possibly because of a read error. The chain uses TRBV12-3 or TRBV12-4 and TRBJ2-3; TRBD1 might be the D (5 bases). This CDR3 spans 14 amino acids. The CDR3 sequence is CAGSLGARTDTQYF. CDR3 coding DNA: TGTGCCGGCAGTTTAGGGGCTAGAACAGATACGCAGTATTTT.

The DNA of the CDR3 is TGTGCCAGCAGCGGTCAGACAGGGGGCACTGAAGCTTTCTTT. Translating it yields CASSGQTGGTEAFF. The chain combines TRBV7-8 with TRBJ1-1; 9 nucleotides line up with TRBD1. Germline V gene data show CDR1 as SGHVS and CDR2 as FQNEAQ. The ends lost 5 bases at V and 4 bases at J; junction bases unmatched: 5. The CDR3 runs 14 residues. Using reference TRBV7-8 and TRBJ1-1 for the parts outside the CDR3, the full variable domain is GAGVSQSPRYKVAKRGQDVALRCDPISGHVSLFWYQQALGQGPEFLTYFQNEAQLDKSGLPSDRFFAERPEGSVSTLKIQRTQQEDSAVYLCASSGQTGGTEAFFGQGTRLTVV.

As regards this clonotype: One base away lies a much larger clone, so this may be a sequencing read error. The chain carries TRBV10-3 and TRBJ2-4; D perhaps matches TRBD1 (6 bases). The tail of the sequence fits TRBJ2-5 better, so the J call may be wrong. The CDR3 contains 12 residues. Germline CDR1 reads ENHRY; CDR2 reads SYGVKD. In DNA form, the CDR3 reads TGTGCCACCGGGACACAACAAGAGACCCAGTACTTC. Encoded protein: CATGTQQETQYF.